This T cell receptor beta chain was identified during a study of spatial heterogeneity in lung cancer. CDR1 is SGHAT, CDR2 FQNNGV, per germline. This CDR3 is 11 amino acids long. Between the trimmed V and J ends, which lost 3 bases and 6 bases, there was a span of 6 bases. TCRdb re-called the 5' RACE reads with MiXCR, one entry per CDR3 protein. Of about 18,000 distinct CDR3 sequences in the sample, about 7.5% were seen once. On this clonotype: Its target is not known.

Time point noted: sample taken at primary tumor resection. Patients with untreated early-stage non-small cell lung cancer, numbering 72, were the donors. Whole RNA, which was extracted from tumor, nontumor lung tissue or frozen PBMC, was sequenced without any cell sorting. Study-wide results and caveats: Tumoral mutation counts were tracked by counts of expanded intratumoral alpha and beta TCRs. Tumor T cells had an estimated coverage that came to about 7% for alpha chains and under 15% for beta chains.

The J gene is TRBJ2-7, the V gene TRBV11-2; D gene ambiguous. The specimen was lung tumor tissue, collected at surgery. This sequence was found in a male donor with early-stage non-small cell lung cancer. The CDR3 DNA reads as TGTGCCAGCAGCTTTTTAAGCGAGCAGTACTTC. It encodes CASSFLSEQYF.